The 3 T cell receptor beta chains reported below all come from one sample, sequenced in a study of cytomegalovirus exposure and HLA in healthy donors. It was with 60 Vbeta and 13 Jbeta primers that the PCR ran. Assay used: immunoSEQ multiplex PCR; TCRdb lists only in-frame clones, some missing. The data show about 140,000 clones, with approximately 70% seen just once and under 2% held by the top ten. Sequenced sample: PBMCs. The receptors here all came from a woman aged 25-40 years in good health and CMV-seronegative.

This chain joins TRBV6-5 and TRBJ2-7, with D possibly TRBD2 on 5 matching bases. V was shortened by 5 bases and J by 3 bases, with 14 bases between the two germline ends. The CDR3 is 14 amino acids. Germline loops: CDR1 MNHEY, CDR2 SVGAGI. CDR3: CASSVSGRDYEQYF. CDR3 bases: TGTGCCAGCAGTGTATCCGGACGGGACTACGAGCAGTACTTC.

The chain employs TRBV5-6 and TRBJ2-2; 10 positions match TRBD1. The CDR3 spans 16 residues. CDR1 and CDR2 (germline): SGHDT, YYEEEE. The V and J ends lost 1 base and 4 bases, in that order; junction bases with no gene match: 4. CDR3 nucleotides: TGTGCCAGCAGCTTGAGGGACAGGGGTGGCACCGGGGAGCTGTTTTTT. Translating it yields CASSLRDRGGTGELFF.

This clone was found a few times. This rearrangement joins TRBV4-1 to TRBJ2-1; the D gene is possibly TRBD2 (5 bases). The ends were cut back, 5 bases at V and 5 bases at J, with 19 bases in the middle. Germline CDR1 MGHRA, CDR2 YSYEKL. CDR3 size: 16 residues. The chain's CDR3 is CASSSPGWRIDNEQFF. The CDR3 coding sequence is TGCGCCAGCAGCTCCCCGGGGTGGCGGATCGACAATGAGCAGTTCTTC.